A single sample gave rise to the 31 T cell receptor beta chains below, sequenced in a study of blood T cell repertoires in COVID-19 (dated by TCRdb to 2019 to 2021). Receptors were amplified or captured by the immunoSEQ multiplex PCR assay. In its TCRdb copy, this immuneACCESS table keeps in-frame sequences only and misses some clones. Where compared with another copy, unresolved V genes explain less than half of these, and the others have no known cause. Counted in this sample were fewer than 250,000 clones; about 87% of them appeared once. 3% to 4% of the sample goes to the ten largest clones. The sequenced material came from PBMCs or T cells enriched from blood (not recorded which). The receptors come from a woman in her 30s who had been exposed to COVID-19.

This chain joins TRBV7-6 and TRBJ2-5; TRBD2 aligns across 15 bases. Per germline, CDR1 SGHVS and CDR2 FNYEAQ. The CDR3 runs 16 residues. Losses at the gene ends were 5 bases for V and 5 bases for J; bases not matched to a gene: 6. The CDR3 protein is CASSPWTSGRGETQYF. DNA for the CDR3: TGTGCCAGCAGCCCCTGGACTAGCGGGAGGGGGGAGACCCAGTACTTC.

This clone was seen just once. The chain has TRBV30 and TRBJ2-7; no clear D gene. This CDR3 comprises 15 residues. CDR1 GTSNPN and CDR2 SVGIG come from the germline V gene (reference sequence). The V gene lost 3 bases and the J gene lost 3 bases, with 18 bases spanning the gap. CDR3 residues: CAWRAHSNRLYEQYF. In nucleotides, the CDR3 is TGTGCCTGGAGAGCACATTCCAACCGACTCTACGAGCAGTACTTC.

The chain links TRBV13 to TRBJ2-1, with 9 bases identical to TRBD2. With 5 bases clipped from V and 1 base from J, the junction kept 6 bases outside the gene matches. The CDR3 has 16 residues. Germline V gene sequence: CDR1 PRHDT, CDR2 FYEKMQ (reference sequence). CDR3 sequence: CASSQLTSGSYNEQFF. The CDR3 coding sequence is TGTGCCAGCAGCCAGCTAACTAGCGGGTCCTACAATGAGCAGTTCTTC.

The rearrangement uses TRBV27 and TRBJ2-5; TRBD2 agrees at 8 bases. This CDR3 has 15 amino acids. CDR1 and CDR2 from the germline V gene are MNHEY and SMNVEV (reference sequence). V dropped 8 bases and J dropped 1; count of bases not matched to a gene: 9. The CDR3 region has the DNA TGTGCCAGCGGGAGGCTCCTAGCGGGCCAAGAGACCCAGTACTTC. It translates to CASGRLLAGQETQYF.

V is TRBV19 and J is TRBJ2-1; 7 bases fit TRBD2. Germline values: CDR1 LNHDA, CDR2 SQIVND (reference sequence). The CDR3 sequence is 14 residues long. J was trimmed by 5 bases and V by 4 bases; bases with no gene match: 5. Here the CDR3 reads CASSRYLADNEQFF. CDR3 coding DNA: TGTGCCAGTAGTAGGTATCTAGCGGACAATGAGCAGTTCTTC. Based on the CDR3 plus reference TRBV19 and TRBJ2-1, the full variable domain is DGGITQSPKYLFRKEGQNVTLSCEQNLNHDAMYWYRQDPGQGLRLIYYSQIVNDFQKGDIAEGYSVSREKKESFPLTVTSAQKNPTAFYLCASSRYLADNEQFFGPGTRLTVL.

This clone was picked up a small number of times. The chain links TRBV5-6 to TRBJ2-1; 8 bases fit TRBD1. The CDR3 extends over 17 amino acids. Germline values: CDR1 SGHDT, CDR2 YYEEEE. J was trimmed by 1 base and V by 2 bases; bases with no gene match: 8. CDR3 sequence: CASSLPSGGPSYNEQFF. CDR3 nucleotides: TGTGCCAGCAGCTTACCTTCAGGGGGCCCTTCCTACAATGAGCAGTTCTTC.

This CDR3 is CASSPVITGENTEAFF. The CDR3 DNA follows: TGTGCCAGCTCACCAGTAATTACAGGGGAGAACACTGAAGCTTTCTTT. The rearrangement joins TRBV18 to TRBJ1-1, with 7 bases fitting TRBD1. The CDR3 is 16 amino acids. The trim removed 2 bases at V and 1 base at J, leaving 7 bases unmatched. Germline CDR1 is KGHSH and CDR2 is LQKENI.

This clone was detected once. This chain uses TRBV19 with TRBJ1-2, with 8 bases identical to TRBD1. V lost 8 bases, J lost 5 bases, and 10 bases stayed unmatched. Looked up from germline, CDR1 is LNHDA and CDR2 is SQIVND (reference sequence). The CDR3 is 14 residues long. CDR3 sequence: CASGRSGGAYGYTF. The CDR3 nucleotides read TGTGCCAGTGGCCGCTCAGGGGGCGCTTATGGCTACACCTTC.

The rearrangement uses TRBV27 and TRBJ2-6; TRBD2 matches 7 bases. Trimming at V came to 3 bases and at J to 0 bases, leaving 11 bases not matched to a gene. Germline-derived CDR1 and CDR2 are MNHEY and SMNVEV (reference sequence). The CDR3 totals 19 residues. CDR3 region: CASSLGRGRPSSGANVLTF. The CDR3 DNA sequence: TGTGCCAGCAGTTTGGGGAGGGGCAGACCTTCCTCTGGGGCCAACGTCCTGACTTTC.

The V gene is TRBV5-4, the J gene TRBJ2-3; D possibly corresponds to TRBD2 (6 bases). V lost 6 bases, J lost 5 bases, and 16 bases lay in between. The CDR3 runs 14 residues. Germline loops: CDR1 SGHNT, CDR2 YYREEE (reference sequence). The CDR3 DNA is TGTGCCAGCATGGGGGGAGCCCCGGGAGATACGCAGTATTTT. Protein product: CASMGGAPGDTQYF.

The rearrangement links TRBV3-1 (or the pseudogene TRBV3-2) to TRBJ2-7; 9 bases match TRBD2. J was trimmed by 4 bases and V by 1 base; bases with no gene match: 11. The CDR3 totals 17 residues. Germline lookup yields CDR1 LGHDT and CDR2 YNNKEL (reference sequence). CDR3 bases: TGTGCCAGCAGCCAAGGGTTAGCGGGAGAGGTAACATACGAGCAGTACTTC. It specifies CASSQGLAGEVTYEQYF.

The chain recombines TRBV7-9 with TRBJ2-3; D not resolved. The CDR3 runs to 16 residues. V lost 1 base, J lost 0 bases, and 11 bases lay in between. From germline, CDR1 is SEHNR and CDR2 FQNEAQ (reference sequence). CDR3 sequence reads: CASSLDSPLSTDTQYF. The CDR3 DNA is TGTGCCAGCAGCTTAGACAGCCCTCTTAGCACAGATACGCAGTATTTT.

This chain links TRBV27 with TRBJ1-1; 8 bases are a match to TRBD1. Germline values: CDR1 MNHEY, CDR2 SMNVEV (reference sequence). The CDR3 contains 18 residues. The J segment lost 5 bases and the V segment lost 2 bases, leaving 16 bases of the junction unmatched. CDR3 nucleotide sequence: TGTGCCAGCAGTTTAGGCATCGGCAGGGGGCGCGTGGGGACTGAAGCTTTCTTT. Residues: CASSLGIGRGRVGTEAFF.

The V call is TRBV2, the J call TRBJ2-7; 10 nucleotides line up with TRBD1. The junction had 3 bases not matched to a gene; V was cut back by 4 bases and J by 0 bases. The CDR3 runs to 15 residues. Germline CDR1 is SNHLY and CDR2 is FYNNEI. The CDR3 bases are TGTGCCAGCAGTGGGGGACAGGGGAACTCCTACGAGCAGTACTTC. Encoded protein: CASSGGQGNSYEQYF.

The J gene is TRBJ2-1, the V gene TRBV9; TRBD2 matches 11 bases. Unmatched junction bases numbered 14, after V lost 7 bases and J lost 8 bases. The germline V gene encodes CDR1 SGDLS and CDR2 YYNGEE. This CDR3 comprises 16 residues. The DNA for the CDR3 is TGTGCCAGCGGGGCAGGGCTAGCGGGAGGTGAGGATGAGCAGTTCTTC. It translates to CASGAGLAGGEDEQFF.

The gene calls are TRBV21-1 and TRBJ2-5; TRBD2 reflects the table's D call only, with no check against the DNA. TRBV21-1 is annotated as a pseudogene. There are 17 residues in the CDR3. This chain's CDR3 is CASSKATSGYHRETQYF. CDR3 in DNA: TGTGCCAGCAGCAAAGCGACTAGCGGGTACCACCGGGAGACCCAGTACTTC.

The CDR3 DNA reads as TGTGCCAGCAGCCAAGATATAGGTCAGGGGATATACAATGAGCAGTTCTTC. It translates to CASSQDIGQGIYNEQFF. The chain carries TRBV4-2 and TRBJ2-1; a weak D match, TRBD1 (6 bases). This CDR3 has 17 residues. The germline V gene has CDR1 LGHNA and CDR2 YNFKEQ. Trimming took 0 bases from V and 4 from J, leaving 16 bases between them.

This chain connects TRBV7-8 to TRBJ1-2, with 9 bases lining up with TRBD1. CDR3 size: 14 residues. V shed 5 bases, J shed 3 bases, and the junction held 4 bases outside the gene matches. From germline, CDR1 is SGHVS and CDR2 FQNEAQ. CDR3 loop: CASSTRDRDYGYTF. As DNA, the CDR3 is TGTGCCAGCAGCACGCGGGACAGGGACTATGGCTACACCTTC.

V is TRBV19 and J is TRBJ1-2; the match to TRBD1 covers 8 bases. Per the germline V gene, CDR1 is LNHDA and CDR2 is SQIVND (reference sequence). V trimming: 9 bases; J trimming: 6 bases; junction bases outside the gene matches: 9. The CDR3 sequence is 13 residues long. CDR3: CASLADRVDGYTF. The CDR3 coding sequence is TGTGCCAGCCTGGCGGACAGGGTCGATGGCTACACCTTC.

The V and J genes are TRBV24-1 and TRBJ2-1; 9 bases line up with TRBD1. With 3 bases clipped from V and 6 bases from J, the junction kept 8 bases outside the gene matches. The CDR3 loop spans 16 amino acids. Germline CDR1 is KGHDR and CDR2 is SFDVKD. This chain's CDR3 is CATSDQTGTGFNEQFF. CDR3 sequence (DNA): TGTGCCACCAGTGATCAGACCGGGACAGGGTTCAATGAGCAGTTCTTC.

The chain uses TRBV2 and TRBJ2-2; 8 positions agree with TRBD1. V lost 6 bases to trimming and J lost 1 base; unmatched junction nucleotides: 4. CDR3 length: 15 residues. Per germline, CDR1 SNHLY and CDR2 FYNNEI. CDR3 loop: CASRRGTGNTGELFF. CDR3 sequence (DNA): TGTGCCAGCAGGAGGGGGACAGGGAACACCGGGGAGCTGTTTTTT.

CDR3 DNA sequence: TGTGCCAGCAGCGCCACGGACAGGGCAAACTATGGCTACACCTTC. Amino acids: CASSATDRANYGYTF. J is TRBJ1-2 and V is TRBV7-9; 8 bases align to TRBD1. The CDR3 sequence is 15 residues long. V was pared by 5 bases and J by 2 bases, with 7 bases of the junction left unmatched. CDR1 SEHNR and CDR2 FQNEAQ come from the germline V gene (reference sequence).

CDR3 region: CASSYVQEKLFF. CDR3 nucleotide sequence: TGTGCCAGTAGTTATGTCCAGGAAAAACTGTTTTTT. V usage is TRBV19 and J usage is TRBJ1-4; the D is unclear. Germline CDR1 LNHDA, CDR2 SQIVND (reference sequence). V lost 5 bases to trimming and J lost 8 bases, with 9 bases between them. CDR3 length equals 12 residues.

The genes are TRBV5-6 and TRBJ2-7; 10 nucleotides align to TRBD2. The CDR3 has 16 residues. Trimming took 0 bases from V and 3 from J; bases not matched to a gene: 6. The V gene's germline CDR1 is SGHDT and CDR2 YYEEEE. The CDR3 region has the DNA TGTGCCAGCAGCTTGGGAGCGGGAGGGCGTAACTACGAGCAGTACTTC. Its protein product is CASSLGAGGRNYEQYF.

The rearrangement joins TRBV2 to TRBJ1-1; no definite D call. The CDR3 is 12 residues long. The V gene's germline CDR1 is SNHLY and CDR2 FYNNEI. Between the trimmed V and J ends, which lost 2 bases and 5 bases, there was a span of 6 bases. The CDR3 DNA reads TGTGCCAGCAGTGAATTTTCTACTGAAGCTTTCTTT. It encodes CASSEFSTEAFF.

The genes are TRBV7-2 and TRBJ1-1; a possible D gene is TRBD1 (5 bases). V was cut by 0 bases and J by 3 bases, with 14 bases left in between. Germline CDR1 SGHTA, CDR2 FQGNSA. This CDR3 spans 16 amino acids. The CDR3 DNA is TGTGCCAGCAGCTTAGCCCCGGCAGGGCTGGACACTGAAGCTTTCTTT. It specifies CASSLAPAGLDTEAFF.

V gene TRBV5-1 combines with J gene TRBJ2-1; 8 bases align to TRBD2. J was trimmed by 7 bases and V by 5 bases; bases with no gene match: 8. This CDR3 spans 14 amino acids. Germline loops: CDR1 SGHRS, CDR2 YFSETQ. CDR3 bases: TGCGCCAGCAGGATAGCGGGGCCCCCTAATGAGCAGTTCTTC. Amino acids: CASRIAGPPNEQFF.

Of note for this clone: Other DNA variants within this sample encode the same CDR3. The rearrangement links TRBV6-5 to TRBJ1-2; D unclear. This CDR3 spans 15 amino acids. In germline, CDR1 is MNHEY, CDR2 SVGAGI. V lost 0 bases and J lost 0, with 8 bases in between. The CDR3 DNA follows: TGTGCCAGCAGTTACTCGGGAGGGACTAACTATGGCTACACCTTC. Translating it yields CASSYSGGTNYGYTF.

V is TRBV6-5 and J is TRBJ2-7, with D perhaps TRBD2 (5 bases). Trimming shortened V by 6 bases and J by 5 bases, and 8 bases separated the two germline ends. CDR1 is MNHEY, CDR2 SVGAGI, per germline. The CDR3 has 11 amino acids. This CDR3 is CASRRVHEQYF. The CDR3, as DNA: TGTGCCAGCAGGAGGGTTCACGAGCAGTACTTC.

V gene TRBV19 combines with J gene TRBJ2-1; D is perhaps TRBD2 (7 bases). Trimming stripped 1 base from V and 7 bases from J, with 11 bases between. From germline, CDR1 is LNHDA and CDR2 SQIVND (reference sequence). There are 14 residues in the CDR3. The CDR3 is CASSIVAGANEQFF. For the CDR3, the DNA is TGTGCCAGTAGTATAGTCGCGGGGGCTAATGAGCAGTTCTTC.

The chain carries TRBV9 and TRBJ2-1, with 11 bases identical to TRBD2. CDR1 SGDLS and CDR2 YYNGEE come from the germline V gene. The CDR3 runs 17 residues. V lost 0 bases and J lost 4; bases outside the gene matches: 6. CDR3 in amino acids: CASSVEVGLAEYNEQFF. The DNA for the CDR3 is TGTGCCAGCAGCGTAGAGGTGGGACTAGCGGAATACAATGAGCAGTTCTTC.